The entry that follows covers one TCR beta chain sequence. The sample is drawn from a study of blood T cell repertoires in COVID-19. Study details: Samples came from the United States, Italy and Spain, spanning acute and convalescent COVID-19. The cDNA or gDNA used as material had been derived from T cells, B-cell-depleted T cells, or PBMCs.

Methods used by the authors: Counts of nucleated cells, estimated from reference gene primer amplification, were obtained. Produced via immunoSEQ multiplex PCR; TCRdb's table is partial and in-frame only. For V, J and clone size, that table is used; D and trimming come from the DNA. The data hold hundreds of thousands of clones, with more than 75% observed a single time. Sequencing used peripheral blood. The clonotype comes from a man aged 80 or over with acute or convalescent COVID-19.

CDR3 sequence: CASSQDPMMAGVSSGNTIYF. Written as DNA, the CDR3 is TGCGCCAGCAGCCAAGATCCCATGATGGCGGGCGTAAGCTCTGGAAACACCATATATTTT. The chain links TRBV4-3 to TRBJ1-3; D gene uncertain. Per germline, CDR1 LGHNA and CDR2 YSLEER. V lost 0 bases to trimming and J lost 0 bases, with 21 bases between them. The CDR3 has 20 amino acids.